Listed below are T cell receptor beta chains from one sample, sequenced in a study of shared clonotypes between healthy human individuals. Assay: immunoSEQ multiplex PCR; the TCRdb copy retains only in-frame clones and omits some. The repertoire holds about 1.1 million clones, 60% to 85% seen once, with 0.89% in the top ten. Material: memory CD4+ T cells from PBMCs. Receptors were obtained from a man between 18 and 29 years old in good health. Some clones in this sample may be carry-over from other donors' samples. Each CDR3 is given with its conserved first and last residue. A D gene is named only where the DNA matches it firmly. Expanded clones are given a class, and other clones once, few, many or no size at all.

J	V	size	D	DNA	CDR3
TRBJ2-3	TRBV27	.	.	TGTTCCGGGGCTGCTCGGACAGATACGCAGTATTTT	CSGAARTDTQYF
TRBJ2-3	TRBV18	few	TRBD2	TGTGCCAGCTCGAAATCGGGAGGAAGGACAGATACGCAGTATTTT	CASSKSGGRTDTQYF
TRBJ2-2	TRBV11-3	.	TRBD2	TGTGCCAGCAGCTCCTTAGCGGGAGTGGCCGGGGAGCTGTTTTTT	CASSSLAGVAGELFF
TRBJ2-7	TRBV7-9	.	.	TGTGCCAGCGCCCGGTCGGACTACGAGCAGTACTTC	CASARSDYEQYF
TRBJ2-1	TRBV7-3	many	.	TGTGCCAGCAGCACGACTACCCACAATGAGCAGTTCTTC	CASSTTTHNEQFF
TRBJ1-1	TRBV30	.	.	TGTGCCTGGAGTGAGGGGCAGGGGAGAGGAGCTTTCTTT	CAWSEGQGRGAFF
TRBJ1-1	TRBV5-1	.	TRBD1	TGCGCCAGCAGCTTGGCGGCAGGGGGAACGAACACTGAAGCTTTCTTT	CASSLAAGGTNTEAFF
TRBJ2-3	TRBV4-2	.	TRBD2	TGTGCCAGCAGCCAAGAAACGGTGGTCGCGGGAGGGCATACAGATACGCAGTATTTT	CASSQETVVAGGHTDTQYF
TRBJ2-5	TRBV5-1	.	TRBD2	TGCGCCAGCAGCTTGGTGGGGGGGACAGAGACCCAGTACTTC	CASSLVGGTETQYF
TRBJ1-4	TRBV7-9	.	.	TGTGCCAGCAGCTTAGGGGGAGGAGATGAAAAACTGTTTTTT	CASSLGGGDEKLFF
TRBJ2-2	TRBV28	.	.	TGTGCCAGCAGTTATTCGACCGGGGAGCTGTTTTTT	CASSYSTGELFF
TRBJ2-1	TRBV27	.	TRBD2	TGTGCCAGCGCCTCGACTAGCGGGGCCTACAATGAGCAGTTCTTC	CASASTSGAYNEQFF
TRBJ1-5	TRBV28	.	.	TGTGCCAGCAGTTTATCGGGCGGGCAGCCCCAGCATTTT	CASSLSGGQPQHF
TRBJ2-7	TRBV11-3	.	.	TGTGCCAGCAGCTTAGAGGCAGGGCGAAGGTCCTACGAGCAGTACTTC	CASSLEAGRRSYEQYF
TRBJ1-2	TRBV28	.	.	TGTGCCAGCAGTTTATTTGGCCAGAGTAACTATGGCTACACCTTC	CASSLFGQSNYGYTF
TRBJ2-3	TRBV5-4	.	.	TGTGCCAGCAGCCACGACAGTTTCCCTCGCACAGATACGCAGTATTTT	CASSHDSFPRTDTQYF
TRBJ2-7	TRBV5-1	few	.	TGCGCCAGCAGCCCGGGACTGGATACCTACGAGCAGTACTTC	CASSPGLDTYEQYF
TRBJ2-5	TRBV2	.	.	TGTGCCAGCCTGTTCGGTACCCAAGAGACCCAGTACTTC	CASLFGTQETQYF
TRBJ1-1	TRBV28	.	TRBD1	TGTGCCAGCAGAACCGGGGACAGAAAGAACACTGAAGCTTTCTTT	CASRTGDRKNTEAFF
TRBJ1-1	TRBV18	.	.	TGTGCCAGCTCACGTCGTGGGGACACTGAAGCTTTCTTT	CASSRRGDTEAFF
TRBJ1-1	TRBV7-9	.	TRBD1	TGTGCCAGCAGCGAGACAGGGTCCGAAGCTTTCTTT	CASSETGSEAFF
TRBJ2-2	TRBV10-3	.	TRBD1	TGTGCCACCGGGACAGCCGCGTCCGGGGAGCTGTTTTTT	CATGTAASGELFF
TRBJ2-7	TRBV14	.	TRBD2	TGTGCCAGCAGCCAAGGTTATTGGCGGGAGGGCTACGAGCAGTACTTC	CASSQGYWREGYEQYF
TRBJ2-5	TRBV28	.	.	TGTGCCAGCAGTTTTTCGGGAGCACTAAAGACCCAGTACTTC	CASSFSGALKTQYF
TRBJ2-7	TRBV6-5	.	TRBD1	TGTGCCAGCAGGCAGACAGGGTTGACCTACGAGCAGTACTTC	CASRQTGLTYEQYF
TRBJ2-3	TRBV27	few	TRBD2	TGTGCCAGCAGCGTAGCGGGAGAGAGCACAGATACGCAGTATTTT	CASSVAGESTDTQYF
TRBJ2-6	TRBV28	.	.	TGTGCCAGCTTAAAGGGGTACGTCCTGACTTTC	CASLKGYVLTF
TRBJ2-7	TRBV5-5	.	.	TGTGCCAGCAGCTTGGTTGGGAATCGGTACGAGCAGTACTTC	CASSLVGNRYEQYF
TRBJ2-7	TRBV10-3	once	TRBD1	TGTGCCATCAGAACAGGGGATTCCGGCTACGAGCAGTACTTC	CAIRTGDSGYEQYF
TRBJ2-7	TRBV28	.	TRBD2	TGTGCCAGCCATGGGGGGGGCTCCTACGAGCAGTACTTC	CASHGGGSYEQYF
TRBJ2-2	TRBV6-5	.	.	TGTGCCAGCAGTTACCGGACCGAGACCGGGGAGCTGTTTTTT	CASSYRTETGELFF
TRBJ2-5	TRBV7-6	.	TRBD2	TGTGCCAGCAGCTTACGCGGGAGGGGTGAGACCCAGTACTTC	CASSLRGRGETQYF
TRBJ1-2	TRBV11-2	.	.	TGTGCCAGCAGCTTAGGGGGCTTCGGGTATGGCTACACCTTC	CASSLGGFGYGYTF
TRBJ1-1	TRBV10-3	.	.	TGTGCCATCAGTGAGTCGAGTGGCAGGGGGAACACTGAAGCTTTCTTT	CAISESSGRGNTEAFF
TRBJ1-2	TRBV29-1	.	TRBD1	TGCAGCGTTCTAACGACAGGGTTGGGGTATGGCTACACCTTC	CSVLTTGLGYGYTF
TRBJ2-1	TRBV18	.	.	TGTGCCAGCTCACTAGACAGAAATGAGCAGTTCTTC	CASSLDRNEQFF
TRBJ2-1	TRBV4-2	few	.	TGTGCCAGCCTCCACTCCGCGGGGGCTCACAATGAGCAGTTCTTC	CASLHSAGAHNEQFF
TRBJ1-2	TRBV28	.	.	TGTGCCAGCAGTTCACGAATTTGGGGCTACACCTTC	CASSSRIWGYTF
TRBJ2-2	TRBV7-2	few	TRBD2	TGTGCCAGCAGCTTAGGTCCGGGGGGGAACACCGGGGAGCTGTTTTTT	CASSLGPGGNTGELFF
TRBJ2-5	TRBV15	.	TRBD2	TGTGCCACCAGCCCTGGGGGGAGGGGAGAGACCCAGTACTTC	CATSPGGRGETQYF
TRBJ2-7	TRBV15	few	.	TGTGCCACCAGCAGAGAGAGAAGCGGAGCCTACGAGCAGTACTTC	CATSRERSGAYEQYF